The 14 T cell receptor beta chains below were found in one sample sequenced in a study of blood T cell repertoires in COVID-19. The assay was immunoSEQ multiplex PCR, and TCRdb's table has in-frame clones only and misses some. Counted here are around 300,000 clones, around 90% occurring once; the ten biggest clones make up approximately 2.2%. Sequencing used peripheral blood. These receptors all stem from a man between 18 and 29 years old with active or convalescent COVID-19.

The chain employs TRBV19 and TRBJ2-3, with D possibly matching TRBD2 (6 bases). The CDR3 runs 16 residues. Trimming left V 2 bases short and J 0 bases short, with 12 bases between. The V gene's germline CDR1 is LNHDA and CDR2 SQIVND (reference sequence). The CDR3 DNA sequence: TGTGCCAGTAGTATACCGGGACTGACTAGCACAGATACGCAGTATTTT. This translates into CASSIPGLTSTDTQYF. The full variable domain, its missing parts supplied by reference TRBV19 and TRBJ2-3, is DGGITQSPKYLFRKEGQNVTLSCEQNLNHDAMYWYRQDPGQGLRLIYYSQIVNDFQKGDIAEGYSVSREKKESFPLTVTSAQKNPTAFYLCASSIPGLTSTDTQYFGPGTRLTVL.

The rearrangement links TRBV6-6 to TRBJ1-6, with D possibly TRBD1 on 6 matching bases. CDR1 MNHNY and CDR2 SVGAGI come from the germline V gene (reference sequence). The CDR3 consists of 14 residues. Trimming pared 2 bases from V and 7 bases from J, leaving 9 bases between. CDR3 residues: CASSYGGSNSPLHF. The CDR3 bases are TGTGCCAGCAGTTACGGGGGCTCCAATTCACCCCTCCACTTT.

This chain connects TRBV30 to TRBJ1-6; D is unclear. Germline CDR1 GTSNPN, CDR2 SVGIG (reference sequence). Trimming left V 5 bases short and J 4 bases short, with 9 bases between. The CDR3 has 13 residues. The CDR3 nucleotides read TGTGCCTGGCTTACCCAGTATAATTCACCCCTCCACTTT. Its protein product is CAWLTQYNSPLHF.

The V gene is TRBV27, the J gene TRBJ2-1; D unclear. The CDR3 has 15 amino acids. Germline V gene sequence: CDR1 MNHEY, CDR2 SMNVEV (reference sequence). V lost 5 bases and J 4 bases, leaving 15 bases between the germline ends. CDR3 sequence (DNA): TGTGCCAGCAGTCGCCGCAGGCAAAAATACAATGAGCAGTTCTTC. Residues: CASSRRRQKYNEQFF.

V usage is TRBV15 and J usage is TRBJ2-1, with 11 bases lining up with TRBD2. Per germline, CDR1 LNHNV and CDR2 YYDKDF (reference sequence). The trim removed 2 bases at V and 9 bases at J, leaving 9 bases unmatched. The CDR3 has 16 residues. The CDR3 loop is CATSRLLAGVVSEQFF. The CDR3, as DNA: TGTGCCACCAGCAGACTACTAGCGGGAGTTGTCAGTGAGCAGTTCTTC.

The V call is TRBV6-1, the J call TRBJ2-2, with 14 bases that match TRBD2. Trimming at V came to 4 bases and at J to 3 bases, leaving 4 bases not matched to a gene. From germline, CDR1 is MNHNS and CDR2 SASEGT. The CDR3 has 17 amino acids. The CDR3 DNA is TGTGCCAGCAGTGCCGGGACTAGCGGGGGATACACCGGGGAGCTGTTTTTT. It specifies CASSAGTSGGYTGELFF.

The chain has TRBV2 and TRBJ2-3; D is perhaps TRBD2 (6 bases). The V end lost 9 bases, the J end lost 2 bases, and 12 bases lay between the germline ends. The CDR3 has 13 residues. Germline CDR1 SNHLY, CDR2 FYNNEI. CDR3 in amino acids: CARAGRITDTQYF. Here the CDR3 DNA reads TGTGCCAGAGCGGGCAGAATCACAGATACGCAGTATTTT.

In this sample, this clone turned up once. The chain joins TRBV14 to TRBJ2-1; 11 bases align to TRBD2. Germline CDR1 SGHDN, CDR2 FVKESK. This CDR3 has 17 amino acids. J lost 8 bases, V lost 4 bases, and 13 bases had no gene match. CDR3: CASSRRVWTSGLYEQFF. DNA for the CDR3: TGTGCCAGCAGCCGCAGGGTATGGACTAGCGGGCTATATGAGCAGTTCTTC.

J is TRBJ2-5 and V is TRBV9, with D possibly TRBD2 on 6 matching bases. This CDR3 spans 17 amino acids. Germline-derived CDR1 and CDR2 are SGDLS and YYNGEE. Deletions cut 4 bases from V and 1 base from J, with 20 bases between. The CDR3 region has the DNA TGTGCCAGCAGCCCAGGTGCCCCTTCGGGACTCCAAGAGACCCAGTACTTC. This codes for CASSPGAPSGLQETQYF.

The chain uses TRBV5-6 and TRBJ2-5, with TRBD2 matching over 8 bases. From germline, CDR1 is SGHDT and CDR2 YYEEEE. The CDR3 contains 16 residues. V was pared by 2 bases and J by 0 bases, with 6 bases of the junction left unmatched. This CDR3 is CASSFLIAGYQETQYF. The DNA for the CDR3 is TGTGCCAGCAGCTTTTTGATAGCGGGGTACCAAGAGACCCAGTACTTC.

With respect to this clone: Other nucleotide sequences in the sample specify the same CDR3. The chain has TRBV4-3 and TRBJ1-3; D is ambiguous. The germline CDR1 and CDR2 sequences are LGHNA and YSLEER. This CDR3 region has 13 residues. V was clipped by 0 bases and J by 4 bases, with 4 bases between them. This CDR3 reads CASSQDRGNTIYF. The CDR3 nucleotides are TGCGCCAGCAGCCAAGATAGAGGAAACACCATATATTTT.

J is TRBJ2-7 and V is TRBV6-1; tentatively, D is TRBD2 (7 bases). The ends were cut back, 2 bases at V and 4 bases at J, with 12 bases in the middle. Germline CDR1 MNHNS, CDR2 SASEGT. The CDR3 length is 14 residues. Written as DNA, the CDR3 is TGTGCCAGCAGTGAACTCGGGGGGCAGTACGAGCAGTACTTC. Protein product: CASSELGGQYEQYF.

The V gene is TRBV19, the J gene TRBJ1-1; TRBD1 is a possible D gene (6 bases). The V gene's germline CDR1 is LNHDA and CDR2 SQIVND (reference sequence). This CDR3 comprises 15 residues. The V end lost 6 bases, the J end lost 1 base, and 15 bases lay between the germline ends. The CDR3 sequence is CASRLRDTSNTEAFF. CDR3 bases: TGTGCCAGTAGGCTTAGGGACACCTCGAACACTGAAGCTTTCTTT.

This chain connects TRBV6-6 to TRBJ2-5; TRBD2 matches at 10 bases. The germline V gene encodes CDR1 MNHNY and CDR2 SVGAGI (reference sequence). This CDR3 has 16 residues. The V and J ends lost 0 bases and 2 bases, in that order; junction bases with no gene match: 3. The CDR3 nucleotides are TGTGCCAGCAGTTACTCGGTAGCGGGGGGTCAAGAGACCCAGTACTTC. As protein: CASSYSVAGGQETQYF.